This TCR beta chain was sequenced in a study of CDR3 diversity in severe acne. From the PCR reads, TCRdb called clonotypes with MiXCR, one entry per CDR3 protein. The sample has fewer than 100,000 distinct CDR3 sequences, around 49% seen once. Germline assignment: CDR1 MNHEY and CDR2 SMNVEV (reference sequence). The CDR3 consists of 15 residues. V dropped 2 bases and J dropped 2 bases, with 13 bases sitting between them. This clonotype was picked up many times. Input material: blood. The clonotype was recovered from a male donor in good health, without acne. The gene calls are TRBV27 and TRBJ2-7; D possibly corresponds to TRBD2 (5 bases). The CDR3 reads CASSLLRTPAYEQYF. The DNA for the CDR3 is TGTGCCAGCAGTTTACTCAGGACTCCTGCCTACGAGCAGTACTTC.